This TCR beta chain appears in the sequencing data of a study of cytomegalovirus exposure and HLA in healthy donors. Method: immunoSEQ multiplex PCR; TCRdb's copy keeps in-frame clones and lacks some. Among 100,000 or so clones listed, around 86% were seen once. General study results and limits: A few chains tied to CMV proved CMV antigen-specific in vitro.

In the case of this clone: Antigen specificity is unknown.

The CDR3 is 17 amino acids. V was trimmed by 7 bases and J by 4 bases, leaving 25 bases between them. The germline V gene encodes CDR1 LNHDA and CDR2 SQIVND (reference sequence). Sequencing was performed on PBMCs. The clonotype was recovered from a woman under 30 in good health and CMV-seropositive. The chain recombines TRBV19 with TRBJ1-2; a possible D gene is TRBD1 (6 bases). The CDR3 loop is CASMGALAGTRFYGYTF. DNA for the CDR3: TGTGCCAGTATGGGGGCCTTGGCCGGGACACGGTTCTATGGCTACACCTTC. Together with reference TRBV19 and TRBJ1-2, the CDR3 gives the full variable domain: DGGITQSPKYLFRKEGQNVTLSCEQNLNHDAMYWYRQDPGQGLRLIYYSQIVNDFQKGDIAEGYSVSREKKESFPLTVTSAQKNPTAFYLCASMGALAGTRFYGYTFGSGTRLTVV.